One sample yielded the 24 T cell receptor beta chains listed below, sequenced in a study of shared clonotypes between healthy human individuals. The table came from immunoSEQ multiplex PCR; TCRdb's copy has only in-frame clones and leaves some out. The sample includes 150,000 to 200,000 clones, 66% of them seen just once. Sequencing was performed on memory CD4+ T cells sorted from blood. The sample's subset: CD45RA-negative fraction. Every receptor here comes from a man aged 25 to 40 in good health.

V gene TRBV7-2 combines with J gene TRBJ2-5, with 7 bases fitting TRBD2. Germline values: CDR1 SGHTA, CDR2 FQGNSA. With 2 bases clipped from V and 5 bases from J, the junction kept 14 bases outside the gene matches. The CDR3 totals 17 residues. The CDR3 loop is CASSLFPRGGSGETQYF. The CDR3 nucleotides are TGTGCCAGCAGCTTATTCCCTCGCGGCGGGAGTGGGGAGACCCAGTACTTC.

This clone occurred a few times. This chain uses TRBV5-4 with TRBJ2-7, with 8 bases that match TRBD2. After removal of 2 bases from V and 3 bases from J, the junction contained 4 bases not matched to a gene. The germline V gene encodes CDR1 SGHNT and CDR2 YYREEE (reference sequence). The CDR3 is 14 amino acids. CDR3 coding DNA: TGTGCCAGCAGCTTAGCGGGGGTGCACTACGAGCAGTACTTC. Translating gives CASSLAGVHYEQYF.

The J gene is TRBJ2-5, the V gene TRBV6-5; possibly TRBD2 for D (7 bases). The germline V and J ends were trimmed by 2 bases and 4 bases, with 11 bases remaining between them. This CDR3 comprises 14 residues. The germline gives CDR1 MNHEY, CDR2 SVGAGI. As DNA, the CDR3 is TGTGCCAGCAGTTACCAGGGGAGGGTAGAGACCCAGTACTTC. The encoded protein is CASSYQGRVETQYF.

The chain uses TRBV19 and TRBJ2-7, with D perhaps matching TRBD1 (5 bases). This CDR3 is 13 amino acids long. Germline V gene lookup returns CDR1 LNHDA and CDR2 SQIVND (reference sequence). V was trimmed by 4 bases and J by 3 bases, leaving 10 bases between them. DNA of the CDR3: TGTGCCAGTAGTACGAGACAGTACTACGAGCAGTACTTC. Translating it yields CASSTRQYYEQYF.

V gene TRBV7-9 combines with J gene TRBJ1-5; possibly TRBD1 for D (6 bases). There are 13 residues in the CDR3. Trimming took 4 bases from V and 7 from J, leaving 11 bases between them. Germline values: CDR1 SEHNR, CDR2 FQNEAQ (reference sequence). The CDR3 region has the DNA TGTGCCAGCAGCTCACAGGGTTGGCAGCCCCAGCATTTT. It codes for CASSSQGWQPQHF.

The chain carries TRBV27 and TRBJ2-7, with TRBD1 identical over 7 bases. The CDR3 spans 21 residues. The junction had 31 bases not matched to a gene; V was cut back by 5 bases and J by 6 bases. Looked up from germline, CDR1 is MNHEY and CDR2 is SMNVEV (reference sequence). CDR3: CASSPYLPGQRTVRIKIEQYF. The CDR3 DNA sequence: TGTGCCAGCAGTCCCTATCTACCGGGACAGAGAACGGTACGGATTAAGATCGAGCAGTACTTC.

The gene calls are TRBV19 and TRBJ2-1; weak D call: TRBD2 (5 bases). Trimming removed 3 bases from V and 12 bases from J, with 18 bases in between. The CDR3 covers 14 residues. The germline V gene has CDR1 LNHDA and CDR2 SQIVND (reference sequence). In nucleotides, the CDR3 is TGTGCCAGTAGTATCGGAGGTCAGAAGTTTGGGCAGTTCTTC. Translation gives CASSIGGQKFGQFF.

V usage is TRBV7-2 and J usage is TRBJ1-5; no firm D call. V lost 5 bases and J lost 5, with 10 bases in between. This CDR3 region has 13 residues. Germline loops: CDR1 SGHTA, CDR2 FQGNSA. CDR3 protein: CASSPSRDQPQHF. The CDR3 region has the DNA TGTGCCAGCAGCCCTTCTCGGGATCAGCCCCAGCATTTT.

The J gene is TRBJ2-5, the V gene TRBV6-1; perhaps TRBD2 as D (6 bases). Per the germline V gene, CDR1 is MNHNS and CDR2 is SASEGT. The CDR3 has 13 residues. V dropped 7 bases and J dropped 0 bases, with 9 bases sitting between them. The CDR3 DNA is TGTGCCAGCAAAGGGACTTACCAAGAGACCCAGTACTTC. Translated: CASKGTYQETQYF.

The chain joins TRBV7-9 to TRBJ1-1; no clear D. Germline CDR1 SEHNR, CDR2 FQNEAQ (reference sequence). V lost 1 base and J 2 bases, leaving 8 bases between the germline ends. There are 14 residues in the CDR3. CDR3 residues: CASSLVAENTEAFF. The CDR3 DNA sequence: TGTGCCAGCAGCTTAGTGGCAGAAAACACTGAAGCTTTCTTT.

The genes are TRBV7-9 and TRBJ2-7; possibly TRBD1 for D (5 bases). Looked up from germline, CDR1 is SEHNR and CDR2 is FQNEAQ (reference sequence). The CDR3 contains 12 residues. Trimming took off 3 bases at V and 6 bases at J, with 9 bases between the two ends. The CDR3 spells CASSFWGGEQYF. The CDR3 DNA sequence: TGTGCCAGCAGCTTCTGGGGCGGCGAGCAGTACTTC.

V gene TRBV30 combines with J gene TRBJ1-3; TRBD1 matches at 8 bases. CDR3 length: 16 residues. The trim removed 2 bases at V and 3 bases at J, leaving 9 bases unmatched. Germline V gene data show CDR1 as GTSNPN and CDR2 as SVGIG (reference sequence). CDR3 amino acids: CAWSTPRTGFGNTIYF. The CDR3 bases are TGTGCCTGGAGTACGCCCCGGACAGGGTTTGGAAACACCATATATTTT.

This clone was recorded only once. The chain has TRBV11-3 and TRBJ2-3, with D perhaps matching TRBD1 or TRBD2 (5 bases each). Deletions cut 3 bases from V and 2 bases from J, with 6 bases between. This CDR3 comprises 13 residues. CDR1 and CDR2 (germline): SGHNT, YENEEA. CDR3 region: CASSLGVTDTQYF. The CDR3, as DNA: TGTGCCAGCAGCTTGGGGGTCACAGATACGCAGTATTTT.

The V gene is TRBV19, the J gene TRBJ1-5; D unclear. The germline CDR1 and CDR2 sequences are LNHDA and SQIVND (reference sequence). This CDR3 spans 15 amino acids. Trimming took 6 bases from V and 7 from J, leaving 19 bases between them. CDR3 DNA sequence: TGTGCCAGTAGCAATCCGAGCGGTTCCGACCAGCCCCAGCATTTT. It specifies CASSNPSGSDQPQHF.

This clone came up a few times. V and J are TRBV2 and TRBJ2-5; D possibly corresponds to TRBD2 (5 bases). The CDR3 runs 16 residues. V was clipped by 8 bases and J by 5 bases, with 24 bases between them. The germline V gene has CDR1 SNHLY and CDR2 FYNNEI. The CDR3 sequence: CASAPGGFVRWETQYF. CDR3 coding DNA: TGTGCCAGCGCCCCAGGAGGTTTCGTAAGATGGGAGACCCAGTACTTC.

CDR3 sequence: CASTPPGAKSSYNEQFF. CDR3 bases: TGTGCCAGCACCCCCCCCGGGGCCAAGAGCTCCTACAATGAGCAGTTCTTC. The chain joins TRBV25-1 to TRBJ2-1; D possibly matches TRBD1 or TRBD2 (5 bases each). Trimming cost V 7 bases and J 0 bases, with 19 bases left between them. Looked up from germline, CDR1 is MGHDK and CDR2 is SYGVNS. CDR3 length equals 17 residues.

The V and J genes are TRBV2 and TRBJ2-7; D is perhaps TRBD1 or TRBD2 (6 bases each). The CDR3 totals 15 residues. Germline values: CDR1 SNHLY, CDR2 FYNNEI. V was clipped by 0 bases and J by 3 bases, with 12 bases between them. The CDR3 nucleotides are TGTGCCAGCAGTGAAGCGGGGGCGGGGATCTACGAGCAGTACTTC. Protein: CASSEAGAGIYEQYF.

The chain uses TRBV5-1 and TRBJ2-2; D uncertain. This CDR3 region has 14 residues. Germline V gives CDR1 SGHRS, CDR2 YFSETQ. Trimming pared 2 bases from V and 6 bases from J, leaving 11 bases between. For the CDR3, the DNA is TGCGCCAGCAGCTTTTCGGGCGCGGCCGGGGAGCTGTTTTTT. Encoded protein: CASSFSGAAGELFF. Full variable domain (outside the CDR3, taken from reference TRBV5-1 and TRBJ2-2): KAGVTQTPRYLIKTRGQQVTLSCSPISGHRSVSWYQQTPGQGLQFLFEYFSETQRNKGNFPGRFSGRQFSNSRSEMNVSTLELGDSALYLCASSFSGAAGELFFGEGSRLTVL.

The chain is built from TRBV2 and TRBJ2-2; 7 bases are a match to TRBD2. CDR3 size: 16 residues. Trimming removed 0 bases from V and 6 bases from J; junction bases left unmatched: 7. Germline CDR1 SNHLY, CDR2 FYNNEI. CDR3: CASSEALGGSSGELFF. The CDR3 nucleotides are TGTGCCAGCAGTGAAGCGCTTGGCGGGAGTTCCGGGGAGCTGTTTTTT.

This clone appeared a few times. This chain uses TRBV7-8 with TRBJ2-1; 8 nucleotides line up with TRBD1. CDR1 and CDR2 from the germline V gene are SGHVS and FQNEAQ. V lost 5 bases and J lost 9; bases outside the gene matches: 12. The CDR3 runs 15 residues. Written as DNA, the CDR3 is TGTGCCAGCAGCCAAGACAGGGGCACGGAAGGTGAGCAGTTCTTC. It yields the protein CASSQDRGTEGEQFF. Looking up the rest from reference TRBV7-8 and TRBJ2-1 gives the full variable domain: GAGVSQSPRYKVAKRGQDVALRCDPISGHVSLFWYQQALGQGPEFLTYFQNEAQLDKSGLPSDRFFAERPEGSVSTLKIQRTQQEDSAVYLCASSQDRGTEGEQFFGPGTRLTVL.

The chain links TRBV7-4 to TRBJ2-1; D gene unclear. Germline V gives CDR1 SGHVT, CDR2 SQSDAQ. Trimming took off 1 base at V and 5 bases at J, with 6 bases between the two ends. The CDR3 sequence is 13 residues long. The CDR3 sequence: CASSLGHNNEQFF. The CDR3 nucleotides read TGTGCCAGCAGCTTAGGGCACAACAATGAGCAGTTCTTC.

The CDR3 DNA is TGCGCCAGCAGCCAAGGTCCGGGACAGGGAGGCTACGAGCAGTACTTC. Translating gives CASSQGPGQGGYEQYF. This rearrangement joins TRBV4-1 to TRBJ2-7; 9 bases agree with TRBD1. CDR3 length equals 16 residues. The trim removed 1 base at V and 3 bases at J, leaving 7 bases unmatched. Per germline, CDR1 MGHRA and CDR2 YSYEKL.

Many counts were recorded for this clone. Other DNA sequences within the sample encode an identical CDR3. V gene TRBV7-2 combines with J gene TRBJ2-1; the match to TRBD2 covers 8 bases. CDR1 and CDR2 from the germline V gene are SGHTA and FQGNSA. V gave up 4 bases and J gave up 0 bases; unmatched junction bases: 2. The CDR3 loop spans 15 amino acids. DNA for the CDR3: TGTGCCAGCAGCTCGGGGACTAGCTCCTACAATGAGCAGTTCTTC. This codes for CASSSGTSSYNEQFF.

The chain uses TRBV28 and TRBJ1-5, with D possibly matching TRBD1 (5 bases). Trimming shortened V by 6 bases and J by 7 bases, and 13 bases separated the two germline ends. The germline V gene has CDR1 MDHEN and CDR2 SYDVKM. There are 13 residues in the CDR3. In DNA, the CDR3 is TGTGCCAGCAGCCATTCAGGGTTGCAGCCCCAGCATTTT. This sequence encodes CASSHSGLQPQHF.